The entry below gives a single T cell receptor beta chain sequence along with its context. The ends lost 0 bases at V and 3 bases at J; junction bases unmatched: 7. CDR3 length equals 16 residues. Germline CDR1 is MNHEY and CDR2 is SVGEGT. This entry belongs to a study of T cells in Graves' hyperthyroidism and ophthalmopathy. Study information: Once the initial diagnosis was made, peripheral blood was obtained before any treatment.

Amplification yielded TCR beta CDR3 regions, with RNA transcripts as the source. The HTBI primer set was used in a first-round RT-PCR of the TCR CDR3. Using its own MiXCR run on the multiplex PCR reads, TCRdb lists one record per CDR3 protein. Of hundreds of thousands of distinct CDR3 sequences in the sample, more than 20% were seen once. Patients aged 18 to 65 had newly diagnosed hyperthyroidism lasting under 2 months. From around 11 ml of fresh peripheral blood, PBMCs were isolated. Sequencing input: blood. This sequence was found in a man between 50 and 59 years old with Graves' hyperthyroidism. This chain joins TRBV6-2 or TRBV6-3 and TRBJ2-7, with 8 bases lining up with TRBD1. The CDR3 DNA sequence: TGTGCCAGCAGTTACTCGAGCCAGGGGGCATTCTACGAGCAGTACTTC. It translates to CASSYSSQGAFYEQYF.